This passage covers 14 T cell receptor beta chains from one sample sequenced in a study of cytomegalovirus exposure and HLA in healthy donors. The primer mix had 60 Vbeta and 13 Jbeta primers. TCRdb keeps only in-frame clones here, not all; method: immunoSEQ multiplex PCR. This table holds about 180,000 clones, around 84% found once. Specimen: PBMCs. All receptors derive from a girl aged 2 to 9 in good health and CMV-seropositive.

The chain uses TRBV15 and TRBJ2-5; TRBD2 matches 7 bases. The ends lost 0 bases at V and 5 bases at J; junction bases unmatched: 6. Germline V gene data show CDR1 as LNHNV and CDR2 as YYDKDF (reference sequence). CDR3 length equals 15 residues. CDR3 loop: CATSRDWEGEETQYF. CDR3 nucleotides: TGTGCCACCAGCAGAGATTGGGAGGGTGAGGAGACCCAGTACTTC.

V usage is TRBV11-2 and J usage is TRBJ1-1; D unresolved. Germline values: CDR1 SGHAT, CDR2 FQNNGV. The V end lost 5 bases, the J end lost 1 base, and 8 bases lay between the germline ends. There are 13 residues in the CDR3. The chain's CDR3 is CASSPPGNTEAFF. CDR3 nucleotide sequence: TGTGCCAGCAGCCCCCCGGGGAACACTGAAGCTTTCTTT.

This chain links TRBV9 with TRBJ2-3; a possible D gene is TRBD2 (7 bases). V lost 0 bases and J 0 bases, leaving 11 bases between the germline ends. The CDR3 is 16 amino acids. The V gene's germline CDR1 is SGDLS and CDR2 YYNGEE. CDR3 residues: CASSVEGRGSTDTQYF. The CDR3 coding sequence is TGTGCCAGCAGCGTAGAGGGGAGGGGGAGCACAGATACGCAGTATTTT.

The V gene is TRBV11-3, the J gene TRBJ2-7, with D possibly matching TRBD1 (6 bases). Germline V gene lookup returns CDR1 SGHNT and CDR2 YENEEA. V shed 5 bases and J shed 4 bases, with 12 bases lying between them. CDR3 length equals 13 residues. Here the CDR3 reads CASSPRGWYEQYF. The CDR3, as DNA: TGTGCCAGCAGCCCGAGGGGGTGGTACGAGCAGTACTTC.

V and J are TRBV12-5 and TRBJ2-1; 11 nucleotides agree with TRBD2. The CDR3 totals 15 residues. CDR1 is LGHNT, CDR2 FRNRAP, per germline. V lost 3 bases and J lost 4; bases outside the gene matches: 2. The DNA for the CDR3 is TGTGCTAGTGGTTTAGGGACTAGCGGATACAATGAGCAGTTCTTC. Residues: CASGLGTSGYNEQFF.

This rearrangement joins TRBV6-5 to TRBJ2-7, with a possible D match to TRBD1 (6 bases). The CDR3 loop spans 14 amino acids. Germline V gene sequence: CDR1 MNHEY, CDR2 SVGAGI. V was cut by 3 bases and J by 7 bases, with 16 bases left in between. CDR3 DNA: TGTGCCAGCAGTTATCTTAGGGGGTTTCGGGAGCAGTACTTC. It encodes CASSYLRGFREQYF.

With respect to this clone: A read error is likely, as this CDR3 ends without the conserved phenylalanine or tryptophan. The chain joins TRBV2 to TRBJ1-6, with TRBD1 as a possible D gene (5 bases). The V gene lost 8 bases and the J gene lost 7 bases, with 12 bases spanning the gap. Looked up from germline, CDR1 is SNHLY and CDR2 is FYNNEI. CDR3 length: 13 residues. CDR3 bases: TGTGCCAGCTTACGACAGCTAAATTCACCCCTCCACGTT. Residues: CASLRQLNSPLHV.

The chain joins TRBV6-1 to TRBJ2-7; D not resolved. V was cut by 10 bases and J by 0 bases, with 16 bases left in between. The CDR3 has 14 amino acids. The germline CDR1 and CDR2 sequences are MNHNS and SASEGT. The CDR3 loop reads CAIPGPIRSYEQYF. The CDR3 DNA is TGTGCCATTCCTGGGCCTATCCGCTCCTACGAGCAGTACTTC.

The chain recombines TRBV30 with TRBJ2-1; the match to TRBD2 covers 10 bases. Germline V gene lookup returns CDR1 GTSNPN and CDR2 SVGIG (reference sequence). CDR3 length: 16 residues. V gave up 0 bases and J gave up 0 bases; unmatched junction bases: 2. The CDR3 region is CAWSVASGSSYNEQFF. The CDR3 DNA sequence: TGTGCCTGGAGTGTTGCTAGCGGGAGCTCCTACAATGAGCAGTTCTTC.

The chain recombines TRBV11-3 with TRBJ2-1, with a possible D match to TRBD2 (6 bases). The V gene's germline CDR1 is SGHNT and CDR2 YENEEA. The CDR3 has 15 amino acids. Trimming stripped 5 bases from V and 4 bases from J, with 15 bases between. The chain's CDR3 is CASSTGTSDYNEQFF. In DNA, the CDR3 is TGTGCCAGCAGCACCGGGACTTCGGATTACAATGAGCAGTTCTTC. Based on the CDR3 plus reference TRBV11-3 and TRBJ2-1, the full variable domain is EAGVVQSPRYKIIEKKQPVAFWCNPISGHNTLYWYLQNLGQGPELLIRYENEEAVDDSQLPKDRFSAERLKGVDSTLKIQPAELGDSAVYLCASSTGTSDYNEQFFGPGTRLTVL.

Remarks on this clone: In the same sample, other DNA sequences code for this CDR3. The V call is TRBV6-1, the J call TRBJ1-4; 9 bases match TRBD1. The CDR3 is 14 amino acids. Germline CDR1 and CDR2: MNHNS and SASEGT. Trimming at V came to 3 bases and at J to 7 bases, leaving 3 bases not matched to a gene. CDR3 DNA sequence: TGTGCCAGCAGTGAGGGACAGGGAGGTGAAAAACTGTTTTTT. It codes for CASSEGQGGEKLFF.

The chain is built from TRBV10-1 and TRBJ2-4; TRBD1 matches at 8 bases. Unmatched junction bases numbered 15, after V lost 4 bases and J lost 7 bases. CDR1 is WNHNN and CDR2 is SYGVQD in the germline V gene (reference sequence). CDR3 length: 17 residues. CDR3 sequence reads: CASSAQGAADLNNIQYF. CDR3 nucleotide sequence: TGCGCCAGCAGTGCCCAGGGGGCTGCGGATCTGAATAACATTCAGTACTTC.

The chain recombines TRBV29-1 with TRBJ2-1; 8 positions agree with TRBD1. The CDR3 is 15 amino acids. Germline loops: CDR1 SQVTM, CDR2 ANQGSEA. V trimming: 0 bases; J trimming: 4 bases; junction bases outside the gene matches: 5. The CDR3: CSVEDRDRHYNEQFF. The CDR3 nucleotides read TGCAGCGTTGAAGATCGGGACAGGCATTACAATGAGCAGTTCTTC.

This chain connects TRBV5-1 to TRBJ2-2, with D perhaps matching TRBD1 (5 bases). V lost 0 bases, J lost 1 base, and 7 bases lay in between. Germline lookup yields CDR1 SGHRS and CDR2 YFSETQ. This CDR3 comprises 15 residues. The DNA of the CDR3 is TGCGCCAGCAGCTTGGGACAGCTGAACACCGGGGAGCTGTTTTTT. Its protein product is CASSLGQLNTGELFF.